The sequence of this T cell receptor beta chain was determined in a study of blood T cell repertoires in COVID-19. Overall study: Material from acute and convalescent COVID-19 was sourced from the United States, Italy and Spain. PBMCs, B-cell-depleted T cells, or T cells were the source of the cDNA or gDNA that made up the material.

Followed over time, Seattle patients had been enrolled while infection was active. Germline V CDR1 and CDR2: SNHLY, FYNNEI. Trimming cost V 2 bases and J 3 bases, with 11 bases left between them. The CDR3 covers 14 residues. Study processing details: Amplification of reference gene primers was used by the study to estimate nucleated cell counts. TCRdb's table, derived via immunoSEQ multiplex PCR, lists solely in-frame clones and lacks some. V, J and clone size reflect that table, while D and trimming were determined from the DNA. Seen here are about 110,000 clones, 76% observed once, and the top ten hold 6% to 6.5%.

This TCR derives from an elderly man with COVID-19, enrolled during active disease. Sequenced: peripheral blood. This chain connects TRBV2 to TRBJ2-7; D might be TRBD2 (6 bases). Here the CDR3 DNA reads TGTGCCAGCAGTGAATACGGGAGTAACTACGAGCAGTACTTC. Amino acid sequence: CASSEYGSNYEQYF.